A single T cell receptor beta chain is shown here with its context. The antigen is unknown. The sample is drawn from a study of Ad26.COV2.S vaccination and SARS-CoV-2 variants. Study context: This donor came from the COV1001 trial of Ad26.COV2.S. Once or twice, 56 days apart, Ad26.COV2.S was delivered intramuscularly.

Clones were read by immunoSEQ multiplex PCR, and TCRdb kept only the in-frame ones, dropping some. The data show 400,000 to 450,000 clones, 80% to 95% seen once. The sample's treatment: roughly 19 received Ad26.COV2.S at low or high dose, single or two shots; 5 received placebo; per-sample allocation not given. The study sampled participants on day 63 after the first vaccine or placebo injection. The CDR3 loop spans 16 amino acids. V shed 5 bases and J shed 3 bases, with 17 bases lying between them. Germline assignment: CDR1 MDHEN and CDR2 SYDVKM. Findings of the study overall: In TCR breadth and depth analyses, total T cell responses may have been underestimated.

The gene calls are TRBV28 and TRBJ1-5; D might be TRBD1 (5 bases). The sequence was collected from a person between 18 and 59 years old who received the Ad26.COV2.S COVID-19 vaccine or a placebo. The sequenced sample was peripheral blood, obtained in a trial of Ad26.COV2.S vaccine versus placebo. The CDR3 DNA reads as TGTGCCAGCAGTATCCCCAGGGAGGACGACAATCAGCCCCAGCATTTT. This sequence encodes CASSIPREDDNQPQHF.